These 27 T cell receptor beta chains were all obtained from the same sample, sequenced in a study of T cell repertoires in cytomegalovirus infection. TCRdb used MiXCR to reprocess the reads, holding one entry per CDR3 protein. The sample holds 250,000 to 300,000 distinct CDR3 sequences, 20% to 25% seen once. Their target antigens are unknown. The sequencing here drew on cultured PBMCs, taken from culture after CMV antigen stimulation. Receptors originate from a human donor in good health (CMV status not recorded). Some clones in this sample may be carry-over from other donors' samples.

This clonotype was seen more than once but under ten times. This sequence joins TRBV7-9 and TRBJ2-1, with 9 bases that match TRBD1. Germline lookup yields CDR1 SEHNR and CDR2 FQNEAQ (reference sequence). The V segment lost 5 bases and the J segment 8 bases; nucleotides outside the gene matches: 4. This CDR3 contains 13 residues. The CDR3 is CASSTWTGDEQFF. DNA for the CDR3: TGTGCCAGCAGCACCTGGACAGGGGATGAGCAGTTCTTC.

The chain employs TRBV6-2 or TRBV6-3 and TRBJ1-1, with TRBD1 identical over 7 bases. The V gene's germline CDR1 is MNHEY and CDR2 SVGEGT. The CDR3 contains 12 residues. V was clipped by 10 bases and J by 5 bases; unmatched bases: 7. The CDR3 is CATRQGGTEAFF. CDR3 DNA sequence: TGTGCCACAAGACAGGGAGGAACTGAAGCTTTCTTT.

This clonotype has only a few counts. The genes are TRBV19 and TRBJ2-5, with unresolved D. With 10 bases removed from V and 4 bases from J, the gap between germline ends came to 16 bases. Germline V lookup: CDR1 LNHDA, CDR2 SQIVND (reference sequence). This CDR3 comprises 13 residues. The DNA for the CDR3 is TGTGCCACTAAGGAGCCCCCCCGAGAGACCCAGTACTTC. Translation gives CATKEPPRETQYF.

The rearrangement joins TRBV7-3 to TRBJ1-2, with 7 bases matching TRBD1. From germline, CDR1 is SGHTA and CDR2 FQGTGA. V dropped 7 bases and J dropped 2; count of bases not matched to a gene: 7. The length of the CDR3 is 14 residues. DNA of the CDR3: TGTGCCAGCACCGCGACAGGGTCCAACTATGGCTACACCTTC. It codes for CASTATGSNYGYTF.

This clonotype was counted many times. The chain links TRBV6-1 to TRBJ1-2; D possibly corresponds to TRBD1 (5 bases). Germline CDR1 and CDR2: MNHNS and SASEGT. The CDR3 contains 15 residues. The V and J ends lost 7 bases and 3 bases respectively, with 18 bases between them. The CDR3 spells CASTLREGPDYGYTF. CDR3 in DNA: TGTGCCAGCACCCTAAGGGAGGGGCCGGACTATGGCTACACCTTC.

The chain employs TRBV6-2 or TRBV6-3 and TRBJ1-4, with unresolved D. From germline, CDR1 is MNHEY and CDR2 SVGEGT. With 8 bases removed from V and 8 bases from J, the gap between germline ends came to 6 bases. The CDR3 consists of 10 residues. CDR3 sequence reads: CASLGEKLFF. The CDR3 coding sequence is TGTGCCAGCCTGGGCGAAAAACTGTTTTTT.

This clonotype was counted many times. The V gene is TRBV6-1, the J gene TRBJ1-3; 9 bases map to TRBD1. J gave up 0 bases and V 2 bases, and 2 bases lay outside the gene matches. The germline gives CDR1 MNHNS, CDR2 SASEGT. This CDR3 has 16 residues. The CDR3 DNA sequence: TGTGCCAGCAGTGAACTGACAGGGGGCTCTGGAAACACCATATATTTT. It is translated as CASSELTGGSGNTIYF.

This chain joins TRBV12-3 or TRBV12-4 and TRBJ2-7, with 10 bases that match TRBD1. The junction had 7 bases not matched to a gene; V was cut back by 5 bases and J by 6 bases. This CDR3 region has 14 residues. The CDR3 DNA follows: TGTGCCAGCAGTGGGACAGGGGTATCCCTCGAGCAGTACTTC. The encoded protein is CASSGTGVSLEQYF.

This chain links TRBV19 with TRBJ2-5; D assignment may be TRBD1 or TRBD2 (5 bases each). The V end was cut by 3 bases, the J end by 5 bases, with 13 bases between. CDR3 size: 14 residues. Looked up from germline, CDR1 is LNHDA and CDR2 is SQIVND (reference sequence). CDR3: CASSIFGDRETQYF. CDR3 sequence (DNA): TGTGCCAGTAGTATTTTCGGGGACCGGGAGACCCAGTACTTC. The variable domain in full, completed from reference TRBV19 and TRBJ2-5, reads DGGITQSPKYLFRKEGQNVTLSCEQNLNHDAMYWYRQDPGQGLRLIYYSQIVNDFQKGDIAEGYSVSREKKESFPLTVTSAQKNPTAFYLCASSIFGDRETQYFGPGTRLLVL.

This clonotype was found many times. V usage is TRBV7-2 and J usage is TRBJ2-5; no clear D. The CDR3 totals 13 residues. The germline V gene encodes CDR1 SGHTA and CDR2 FQGNSA. The ends were cut back, 5 bases at V and 4 bases at J, with 11 bases in the middle. The CDR3 DNA is TGTGCCAGCAGCCGTAAAGGGCGAGAGACCCAGTACTTC. This sequence encodes CASSRKGRETQYF.

The chain combines TRBV12-3 or TRBV12-4 with TRBJ1-1, with TRBD1 as a possible D gene (5 bases). Trimming pared 2 bases from V and 4 bases from J, leaving 11 bases between. CDR3 length: 14 residues. CDR3 sequence reads: CASSLQGWGTEAFF. The CDR3 bases are TGTGCCAGCAGTTTACAGGGTTGGGGCACTGAAGCTTTCTTT.

This clonotype showed up many times. The chain recombines TRBV7-2 with TRBJ2-5; D is perhaps TRBD1 or TRBD2 (5 bases each). Trimming left V 2 bases short and J 1 base short, with 14 bases between. Germline CDR1 and CDR2: SGHTA and FQGNSA. This CDR3 region has 16 residues. CDR3 amino acids: CASSLMAGTPQETQYF. CDR3 coding DNA: TGTGCCAGCAGCTTAATGGCCGGGACCCCCCAAGAGACCCAGTACTTC.

This chain uses TRBV20-1 with TRBJ1-1, with D possibly matching TRBD1 (6 bases). V lost 4 bases, J lost 1 base, and 16 bases lay in between. Germline CDR1 DFQATT, CDR2 SNEGSKA (reference sequence). CDR3 length equals 15 residues. CDR3 residues: CSAISGGRGNTEAFF. CDR3 nucleotides: TGCAGTGCTATTAGCGGCGGCAGGGGGAACACTGAAGCTTTCTTT.

Many counts were recorded for this clonotype. V gene TRBV12-3 or TRBV12-4 combines with J gene TRBJ2-1; 7 nucleotides match TRBD1. Trimming at V came to 3 bases and at J to 2 bases, leaving 4 bases not matched to a gene. The CDR3 consists of 15 residues. The CDR3 here is CASSLITGAYNEQFF. Here the CDR3 DNA reads TGTGCCAGCAGTTTGATTACAGGGGCCTACAATGAGCAGTTCTTC.

The gene calls are TRBV6-2 or TRBV6-3 and TRBJ1-5; D gene uncertain. This CDR3 is built from 14 residues. V lost 4 bases, J lost 3 bases, and 10 bases lay in between. The germline V gene has CDR1 MNHEY and CDR2 SVGEGT. The CDR3 nucleotides read TGTGCCAGCAGTTCTCCGGGCCTCAATCAGCCCCAGCATTTT. This encodes CASSSPGLNQPQHF.

The sample holds many counts of this clonotype. The rearrangement links TRBV6-1 to TRBJ2-7; TRBD2 agrees at 12 bases. V dropped 4 bases and J dropped 6; count of bases not matched to a gene: 10. The CDR3 has 16 amino acids. CDR1 is MNHNS, CDR2 SASEGT, per germline. The CDR3 DNA reads TGTGCCAGCAGTGGAGCACTAGCGGGAGGCCCTTCCGAGCAGTACGTC. This gives the protein CASSGALAGGPSEQYV.

This chain connects TRBV28 to TRBJ1-4; possible D gene TRBD1, 6 bases. V was cut by 3 bases and J by 5 bases, with 16 bases left in between. The CDR3 is 16 amino acids. Germline lookup yields CDR1 MDHEN and CDR2 SYDVKM. The CDR3 DNA reads TGTGCCAGCAGTTTCACGTTCGGCAGGGGAAATGAAAAACTGTTTTTT. The encoded protein is CASSFTFGRGNEKLFF. The full variable domain, rest sourced from reference TRBV28 and TRBJ1-4, is DVKVTQSSRYLVKRTGEKVFLECVQDMDHENMFWYRQDPGLGLRLIYFSYDVKMKEKGDIPEGYSVSREKKERFSLILESASTNQTSMYLCASSFTFGRGNEKLFFGSGTQLSVL.

The rearrangement uses TRBV20-1 and TRBJ2-5; 9 bases map to TRBD2. V shed 1 base, J shed 1 base, and the junction held 4 bases outside the gene matches. CDR1 DFQATT and CDR2 SNEGSKA come from the germline V gene (reference sequence). This CDR3 has 15 residues. This chain's CDR3 is CSARGDSGSQETQYF. In nucleotides, the CDR3 is TGCAGTGCTAGAGGGGATAGCGGGAGCCAAGAGACCCAGTACTTC.

This clonotype was observed a few times. The genes are TRBV5-1 and TRBJ2-3; the match to TRBD2 covers 14 bases. Per the germline V gene, CDR1 is SGHRS and CDR2 is YFSETQ. This CDR3 region has 18 residues. V shed 4 bases and J 2 bases; nucleotides not matched to a gene: 9. The CDR3 DNA reads as TGCGCCAGCAGCCGGGGACTAGCGGGAGTCCCGGCCACAGATACGCAGTATTTT. Translation gives CASSRGLAGVPATDTQYF.

The chain combines TRBV7-2 with TRBJ1-1; unclear D gene. V lost 4 bases and J 3 bases, leaving 9 bases between the germline ends. The CDR3 has 13 amino acids. Germline-derived CDR1 and CDR2 are SGHTA and FQGNSA. The CDR3 loop is CASSSLEYTEAFF. The CDR3 DNA sequence: TGTGCCAGCAGCTCCCTGGAGTACACTGAAGCTTTCTTT.

The sample holds a few counts of this clonotype. The V and J genes are TRBV7-9 and TRBJ1-2; no reliable D call. Germline lookup yields CDR1 SEHNR and CDR2 FQNEAQ (reference sequence). The CDR3 has 16 residues. Trimming removed 0 bases from V and 7 bases from J, with 18 bases in between. This chain's CDR3 is CASSLASTGAKGGYTF. The CDR3 bases are TGTGCCAGCAGCTTAGCGTCGACGGGCGCAAAGGGTGGCTACACCTTC.

The chain recombines TRBV10-3 with TRBJ2-3; 10 nucleotides align to TRBD2. The ends lost 6 bases at V and 2 bases at J; junction bases unmatched: 5. Germline CDR1 and CDR2: ENHRY and SYGVKD. This CDR3 has 15 amino acids. CDR3 coding DNA: TGTGCCATCAGAGGGACTAGCGTACCCACAGATACGCAGTATTTT. Protein sequence: CAIRGTSVPTDTQYF.

Remarks on this clonotype: Being one base from a much bigger clone, this may be a read error. The rearrangement joins TRBV7-8 to TRBJ1-1; no clear D. V was cut by 3 bases and J by 4 bases, with 27 bases left in between. There are 19 residues in the CDR3. The V gene's germline CDR1 is SGHVS and CDR2 FQNEAQ. The CDR3 DNA reads TGTGCCAGCAGCTTCCCTACATCCGAGGGAGTACGGGTGTGCACTGAAGCTTTCTTT. Translated: CASSFPTSEGVRVCTEAFF.

This clonotype occurred a few times. The chain carries TRBV6-2 or TRBV6-3 and TRBJ1-4, with D perhaps matching TRBD1 (5 bases). CDR3 length: 14 residues. Per germline, CDR1 MNHEY and CDR2 SVGEGT. Trimming removed 2 bases from V and 4 bases from J, with 8 bases in between. CDR3 residues: CASSYRGVNEKLFF. CDR3 in DNA: TGTGCCAGCAGTTACCGGGGCGTTAATGAAAAACTGTTTTTT.

This clonotype was observed many times. DNA of the CDR3: TGTGCCAGCAGCCCTAACTCCGATAGCGGGAGGGGAACAGATACGCAGTATTTT. Translating it yields CASSPNSDSGRGTDTQYF. The rearrangement joins TRBV7-6 to TRBJ2-3, with TRBD2 identical over 11 bases. V trimming: 5 bases; J trimming: 3 bases; junction bases outside the gene matches: 13. CDR3 length: 18 amino acids. Germline lookup yields CDR1 SGHVS and CDR2 FNYEAQ.

This clonotype came up a few times. This chain links TRBV4-3 with TRBJ1-1; unclear D gene. The germline V gene has CDR1 LGHNA and CDR2 YSLEER. Trimming took 1 base from V and 4 from J, leaving 16 bases between them. The CDR3 is 16 amino acids. CDR3 nucleotides: TGCGCCAGCAGCCAAGGGGTGGGTGGCGCAGGCACTGAAGCTTTCTTT. As protein: CASSQGVGGAGTEAFF.

There are many counts of this clonotype. V gene TRBV6-1 combines with J gene TRBJ1-6, with D possibly matching TRBD1 (5 bases). Trimming stripped 5 bases from V and 6 bases from J, with 20 bases between. Germline V gives CDR1 MNHNS, CDR2 SASEGT. This CDR3 region has 17 residues. The chain's CDR3 is CASSSQGGPPVNSPLHF. CDR3 in DNA: TGTGCCAGCAGTTCCCAGGGCGGACCCCCCGTTAATTCACCCCTCCACTTT.